Given below is one T cell receptor (beta chain) in context. Only in-frame clones appear in the TCRdb table, and some are missing; sequencing was by immunoSEQ multiplex PCR. The sample includes 270,000 or so clones, 86% of them seen just once. These data belong to a study of blood T cell repertoires in COVID-19. The CDR3 loop spans 14 amino acids. CDR1 and CDR2 from the germline V gene are MNHEY and SVGAGI. Trimming removed 6 bases from V and 6 bases from J; junction bases left unmatched: 4. The source of this sequence is a man in his forties with active or convalescent COVID-19. What was sequenced was peripheral blood. The chain couples TRBV6-5 to TRBJ2-3, with 12 bases aligning to TRBD1. The DNA for the CDR3 is TGTGCCAGCAGGGGGACAGGGGGCCTGGATACGCAGTATTTT. Protein product: CASRGTGGLDTQYF.